The T cell receptor (beta chain) under discussion was sequenced for a study of graft-versus-host responses after intestinal transplantation. Looking at the study overall: Recipients underwent multivisceral, liver-intestinal, or isolated intestinal transplants.

A remark on this clone: Its antigen is still unknown. Other DNA sequences in the sample encode the same CDR3.

Study observations and caveats: GvH clones occurred in recipient marrow; some first appeared in ileum or blood.

This table comes from immunoSEQ multiplex PCR, and its TCRdb copy is limited to in-frame clones, with some not included. The sample lists roughly 14,000 clones, about 87% occurring once. Post-transplantation marrow specimens were derived from the posterior iliac crest or an alternative site. Germline assignment: CDR1 SGHVT and CDR2 SQSDAQ. The CDR3 is 16 residues long. V lost 3 bases to trimming and J lost 9 bases, with 23 bases between them. The sequencing here drew on bone marrow, taken approximately 120 days after intestinal transplantation. This chain uses TRBV7-4 with TRBJ1-2, with D perhaps TRBD1 (6 bases). This TCR derives from a human patient who received an intestinal transplant, so some T cells may come from the graft donor. The CDR3 sequence is CASSFTTDNRAVSYTF. CDR3 bases: TGTGCCAGCAGCTTCACAACCGACAACAGGGCCGTAAGCTACACCTTC.